The rows below give T cell receptor beta chains drawn from one sample of a study of blood T cells in healthy people across ages. MiXCR, run by TCRdb on the 5' RACE reads, gives a single entry per CDR3 protein. The sample shows around 970,000 distinct CDR3 sequences, 51% of them seen only once. The sequenced sample was blood. All receptors derive from a woman aged 55-75 years in good health. Each CDR3 is given with its conserved first and last residue. D genes are given only for firm matches. Some rows mark clone size as missing; the rest say once, few, many or name a class of expanded clone.

D gene	clone size	V gene	J gene	CDR3 DNA	CDR3 protein
.	.	TRBV2	TRBJ2-1	TGTGCCTGTCGTCTGGCGGGTGAGCAGTTCTTC	CACRLAGEQFF
TRBD2	few	TRBV27	TRBJ2-7	TGTGCCAGCAGCCCCTTCCGACTAGCGGGACTCTACGAGCAGTACTTC	CASSPFRLAGLYEQYF
TRBD2	many	TRBV7-8	TRBJ2-7	TGTGCCAGCAGCTCTAGACTAGCGGGACCGTCGGGGCCTTACGAGCAGTACTTC	CASSSRLAGPSGPYEQYF
.	few	TRBV27	TRBJ1-5	TGTGCCAGCGGCCAGGGACTCCGTCAGCCCCAGCATTTT	CASGQGLRQPQHF
.	.	TRBV2	TRBJ1-4	TGTGCCAGCAGTAGGGATCAGGGATATAATGAAAAACTGTTTTTT	CASSRDQGYNEKLFF
.	.	TRBV27	TRBJ2-7	TGTGCCAACAGTCCCCTCCGGTGGGCAGTGGCGGCCTACGAGCAGTACTTC	CANSPLRWAVAAYEQYF
.	.	TRBV27	TRBJ1-6	TGTGCCAGCAGTTTTGGGGCAGGGAGAAATTCACCCCTCCACTTT	CASSFGAGRNSPLHF
.	many	TRBV20-1	TRBJ2-3	TGCAGTGCTAGATTTTCCGGGGCAAGTCATGCAGATACGCAGTATTTT	CSARFSGASHADTQYF
TRBD2	.	TRBV27	TRBJ2-7	TGTGCCAGCAGTTTGGCCGCGGGGAGCGGGAGCTACGAGCAGTACTTC	CASSLAAGSGSYEQYF
TRBD1	.	TRBV27	TRBJ2-6	TGTGCCAGCCGAGAGGGAACAGGGGTTGCGGGGGCCAACGTCCTGACTTTC	CASREGTGVAGANVLTF
TRBD1	few	TRBV4-2	TRBJ2-3	TGTGCCAGCAGCCACACCGGGACAGGGGTGAGCACAGATACGCAGTATTTT	CASSHTGTGVSTDTQYF
.	once	TRBV9	TRBJ2-3	TGTGCCAGCAGCGTAGAAGGTCCAAGAGGGCGCGATACGCAGTATTTT	CASSVEGPRGRDTQYF
.	.	TRBV14	TRBJ2-3	TGTGCCAGCAGCCAAGATTTTGGTGCGGGCACAGATACGCAGTATTTT	CASSQDFGAGTDTQYF
TRBD2	once	TRBV9	TRBJ2-5	TGTGCCAGCAGCGTAGGCGTTAGCGGGGCACAAGAGACCCAGTACTTC	CASSVGVSGAQETQYF
.	.	TRBV7-2	TRBJ2-1	TGTGCCAGCAGCTCTACAGGGTTGATAGACAATGAGCAGTTCTTC	CASSSTGLIDNEQFF
.	few	TRBV12-3/TRBV12-4	TRBJ2-6	TGTGCCAGCAGTTTAGCCTACCCTAGAAATGGGGCCAACGTCCTGACTTTC	CASSLAYPRNGANVLTF
TRBD1	.	TRBV27	TRBJ2-7	TGTGCCAGCAGTTCCCCGGGACAGATCTCCTACGAGCAGTACTTC	CASSSPGQISYEQYF
.	few	TRBV29-1	TRBJ1-1	TGCAGCGTGGAGACAGGCATGAACACTGAAGCTTTCTTT	CSVETGMNTEAFF
TRBD2	few	TRBV29-1	TRBJ2-1	TGCAGCGTAGGGACTAGCGCCTACAATGAGCAGTTCTTC	CSVGTSAYNEQFF
TRBD1	.	TRBV9	TRBJ1-1	TGTGCCAGCAGCGCAACCGGGACAGGGCTTAACACTGAAGCTTTCTTT	CASSATGTGLNTEAFF
.	.	TRBV4-2	TRBJ2-5	TGTGCCAGCAGCCAAGAAGACAGAGACCAGTACTTC	CASSQEDRDQYF
.	.	TRBV25-1	TRBJ2-1	TGTGCCAGCAGTGATCTGGGGGCCTGGAATGAGCAGTTCTTC	CASSDLGAWNEQFF
.	.	TRBV5-8	TRBJ2-2	TGTGCCAGCATCGACGGGTCATCCGGGGAGCTGTTTTTT	CASIDGSSGELFF
TRBD2	many	TRBV6-2/TRBV6-3	TRBJ2-1	TGTGCCAGCAGTTACTATGGACTAGCGGCAAACAATGAGCAGTTCTTC	CASSYYGLAANNEQFF
TRBD2	.	TRBV2	TRBJ2-7	TGTGCCAGCAGTGATGCTAGCGGGAGATACGAGCAGTACTTC	CASSDASGRYEQYF
.	.	TRBV29-1	TRBJ2-7	TGCAGCGTTGTAGAGGGAAATTACTACGAGCAGTACTTC	CSVVEGNYYEQYF
.	.	TRBV7-2	TRBJ2-5	TGTGCCAGCAGCAAAGGGACTGCTGTTGGAGAGACCCAGTACTTC	CASSKGTAVGETQYF
.	.	TRBV20-1	TRBJ1-2	TGCAGTGCTAGAGATCCTTCAGGGAACACTAACTATGGCTACACCTTC	CSARDPSGNTNYGYTF
TRBD2	.	TRBV7-8	TRBJ2-4	TGTGCCAGCAGCTTAGGAGGGATTGGGAGGGACATTCAGTACTTC	CASSLGGIGRDIQYF
.	many	TRBV7-2	TRBJ2-3	TGTGCCAGCAGCCCACAGGTAGATACGCAGTATTTT	CASSPQVDTQYF
.	few	TRBV21-1	TRBJ2-5	TGTGCCAGCCCCCAGCGGGAGTTCGATGAGACCCAGTACTTC	CASPQREFDETQYF
.	.	TRBV28	TRBJ1-1	TGTGCCAGTAGTTTGGGGGGCACACAAACTGAAGCTTTCTTT	CASSLGGTQTEAFF
TRBD2	few	TRBV7-2	TRBJ2-5	TGTGCCAGCAGCGGAGGGACTAAAGAGACCCAGTACTTC	CASSGGTKETQYF
TRBD2	few	TRBV28	TRBJ2-1	TGTGCCAGCAGTTCGGCACTAGCGGGAGGGGGTGACAATGAGCAGTTCTTC	CASSSALAGGGDNEQFF
TRBD2	once	TRBV25-1	TRBJ2-1	TGTGCCGGCAGTGTCCCTCGCCTAGCGGGAGTGGATGAGCAGTTCTTC	CAGSVPRLAGVDEQFF
.	.	TRBV2	TRBJ1-4	TGTGCCAGCAGTGAAAGGGAGAAGGAAAAACTGTTTTTT	CASSEREKEKLFF
.	few	TRBV27	TRBJ1-2	TGTGCCAGCAGTGACCCCTCGGCCTCGCGCCCTAACTATGGCTACACCTTC	CASSDPSASRPNYGYTF
TRBD2	few	TRBV4-1	TRBJ2-7	TGCGCCAGCAGCCAACCGACTAGCGGCTACGAGCAGTACTTC	CASSQPTSGYEQYF
.	few	TRBV7-6	TRBJ2-7	TGTGCCAGCAGCTCACCCAACAGGGCACACATCTACGAGCAGTACTTC	CASSSPNRAHIYEQYF
.	.	TRBV18	TRBJ2-1	TGTGCCAGCTCACCAATGGGTGAGCAGTTCTTC	CASSPMGEQFF